These 14 T cell receptor beta chains share one sample of origin, sequenced in a study of regulatory T cells in long-lasting Graves disease. In building TCR beta libraries, iRepertoire HTBI primers were used together with Arm-PCR of CDR3 regions. One entry per CDR3 protein, called by TCRdb with MiXCR from the multiplex PCR reads. This table has approximately 470,000 distinct CDR3 sequences, less than 25% appearing once. Stated time point: persistent/refractory GD, antithyroid drugs over 5 years with positive TRAb. PBMCs provided the RNA from which the TCR library was made. The material was peripheral blood mononuclear cells (PBMCs), obtained when the disease was refractory, from a patient treated with antithyroid drugs. Source of these receptors: a female donor with Graves disease.

This CDR3 reads CASTLGRENTGELFF. CDR3 coding DNA: TGTGCCAGTACTCTGGGGCGGGAGAACACCGGGGAGCTGTTTTTT. This chain uses TRBV19 with TRBJ2-2, with a tentative D call TRBD2 (6 bases). The CDR3 totals 15 residues. CDR1 and CDR2 (germline): LNHDA, SQIVND (reference sequence). V shed 7 bases and J shed 1 base, with 13 bases lying between them.

This clonotype was observed many times. This chain joins TRBV2 and TRBJ2-5; 8 nucleotides align to TRBD1. This CDR3 spans 14 amino acids. V trimming: 4 bases; J trimming: 6 bases; junction bases outside the gene matches: 7. Looked up from germline, CDR1 is SNHLY and CDR2 is FYNNEI. CDR3 DNA sequence: TGTGCCAGCAGTGGAGTCGGACAGGGAAAGACCCAGTACTTC. It is translated as CASSGVGQGKTQYF.

This clonotype has only a few counts. This chain joins TRBV5-1 and TRBJ2-2; tentatively, D is TRBD1 or TRBD2 (5 bases each). The V gene's germline CDR1 is SGHRS and CDR2 YFSETQ. CDR3 length: 16 amino acids. Between the trimmed V and J ends, which lost 3 bases and 6 bases, there was a span of 18 bases. CDR3 sequence (DNA): TGCGCCAGCAGCTCGGCGGTGGGACGAACACCCGGGGAGCTGTTTTTT. This translates into CASSSAVGRTPGELFF.

This clonotype was found many times. This chain joins TRBV12-3 or TRBV12-4 and TRBJ1-1, with TRBD1 as a possible D gene (6 bases). The CDR3 is 19 amino acids. V was clipped by 3 bases and J by 1 base, with 24 bases between them. The CDR3 here is CASSFPILKGGLENTEAFF. The DNA of the CDR3 is TGTGCCAGCAGTTTTCCCATTTTGAAGGGGGGATTGGAGAACACTGAAGCTTTCTTT.

This clonotype was counted ten times or more. The chain is built from TRBV27 and TRBJ1-6; D unresolved. Trimming pared 6 bases from V and 5 bases from J, leaving 8 bases between. Per germline, CDR1 MNHEY and CDR2 SMNVEV (reference sequence). The CDR3 is 13 residues long. CDR3 DNA sequence: TGTGCCAGCAGGCGGTTGGATAATTCACCCCTCCACTTT. Residues: CASRRLDNSPLHF.

This clonotype was detected many times. This sequence joins TRBV28 and TRBJ2-5, with 7 bases fitting TRBD1. Looked up from germline, CDR1 is MDHEN and CDR2 is SYDVKM. The trim removed 5 bases at V and 2 bases at J, leaving 5 bases unmatched. This CDR3 has 14 amino acids. The CDR3 region is CASSAWTGQETQYF. In nucleotides, the CDR3 is TGTGCCAGCAGTGCCTGGACAGGACAAGAGACCCAGTACTTC.

The rearrangement links TRBV15 to TRBJ2-7, with 8 bases lining up with TRBD1. Germline V gene data show CDR1 as LNHNV and CDR2 as YYDKDF (reference sequence). This CDR3 spans 14 amino acids. Germline trimming cut 5 bases from V and 6 bases from J; bases unmatched to any gene: 9. The CDR3 region is CATSGGTGRSEQYF. The CDR3 nucleotides are TGTGCCACCAGCGGCGGGACAGGCAGGTCCGAGCAGTACTTC. Using reference TRBV15 and TRBJ2-7 for the parts outside the CDR3, the full variable domain is DAMVIQNPRYQVTQFGKPVTLSCSQTLNHNVMYWYQQKSSQAPKLLFHYYDKDFNNEADTPDNFQSRRPNTSFCFLDIRSPGLGDTAMYLCATSGGTGRSEQYFGPGTRLTVT.

This clonotype was counted many times. V and J are TRBV20-1 and TRBJ2-7, with a possible D match to TRBD1 (6 bases). The CDR3 is made up of 11 amino acids. Trimming took off 3 bases at V and 7 bases at J, with 10 bases between the two ends. The germline V gene encodes CDR1 DFQATT and CDR2 SNEGSKA (reference sequence). The CDR3 DNA reads TGCAGTGCTAGGCCTGACAGGGAGCAGTACTTC. The encoded protein is CSARPDREQYF.

The chain joins TRBV19 to TRBJ2-7; D may be TRBD1 (6 bases). The CDR3 is 11 amino acids. V was shortened by 7 bases and J by 2 bases, with 6 bases between the two germline ends. The germline V gene has CDR1 LNHDA and CDR2 SQIVND (reference sequence). The CDR3 spells CASTGAYEQYF. CDR3 DNA sequence: TGTGCCAGTACAGGGGCCTACGAGCAGTACTTC. The whole variable domain, remainder taken from reference TRBV19 and TRBJ2-7, is DGGITQSPKYLFRKEGQNVTLSCEQNLNHDAMYWYRQDPGQGLRLIYYSQIVNDFQKGDIAEGYSVSREKKESFPLTVTSAQKNPTAFYLCASTGAYEQYFGPGTRLTVT.

The chain is built from TRBV25-1 and TRBJ2-1; D is unclear. V lost 4 bases, J lost 5 bases, and 15 bases lay in between. CDR3 size: 15 residues. Germline loops: CDR1 MGHDK, CDR2 SYGVNS. The DNA for the CDR3 is TGTGCCAGCAGTGGCGACCCCGGATGGGACAATGAGCAGTTCTTC. Translating it yields CASSGDPGWDNEQFF.

Concerning this clonotype itself: A far more abundant clone sits one base away, making this likely a read error. The chain is built from TRBV6-9 and TRBJ2-7, with D uncertain. CDR1 is MNHGY, CDR2 SVAAGI, per germline. This CDR3 spans 13 amino acids. The CDR3 is CASSYSQGYGQYF. The CDR3 coding sequence is TGTGCCAGCAGTTACTCACAAGGCTACGGGCAGTACTTC.

This clonotype was recorded at least ten times. This chain links TRBV2 with TRBJ2-2; D might be TRBD2 (6 bases). CDR1 is SNHLY, CDR2 FYNNEI, per germline. The CDR3 is 13 residues long. The germline V and J ends were trimmed by 11 bases and 6 bases, with 16 bases remaining between them. The DNA for the CDR3 is TGTGCCTGCCTTGGAGGGGCGTCCGGGGAGCTGTTTTTT. Encoded protein: CACLGGASGELFF. Filled out from reference TRBV2 and TRBJ2-2, the complete variable domain reads EPEVTQTPSHQVTQMGQEVILRCVPISNHLYFYWYRQILGQKVEFLVSFYNNEISEKSEIFDDQFSVERPDGSNFTLKIRSTKLEDSAMYFCACLGGASGELFFGEGSRLTVL.

The J gene is TRBJ1-1, the V gene TRBV30; D uncertain. The CDR3 is 14 amino acids. V was trimmed by 0 bases and J by 6 bases, leaving 14 bases between them. Germline V gives CDR1 GTSNPN, CDR2 SVGIG (reference sequence). The DNA of the CDR3 is TGTGCCTGGAGTGTACTAGTTGCGTCTGCTGAAGCTTTCTTT. It yields the protein CAWSVLVASAEAFF.

Ten or more counts support this clonotype. The chain couples TRBV18 to TRBJ2-2; no firm D call. With 8 bases removed from V and 7 bases from J, the gap between germline ends came to 8 bases. The CDR3 is 11 amino acids. Germline loops: CDR1 KGHSH, CDR2 LQKENI. As DNA, the CDR3 is TGTGCCAGCAGCACAGACGGGGAGCTGTTTTTT. Encoded protein: CASSTDGELFF.